This T cell receptor (beta chain) was documented in a study of cytomegalovirus exposure and HLA in healthy donors. Study background: Most genotyped donors, approximately 81% of about 400, had Caucasian-associated genetic ancestry.

General observations from the study: Both high specificity and high sensitivity reportedly marked the classifier's diagnosis of cytomegalovirus status. CMV serostatus was the only recorded immune exposure for donors.

About this clone itself: Its antigen remains unidentified.

The CDR3 length is 15 residues. The germline V gene has CDR1 SGHTA and CDR2 FQGTGA. V gave up 6 bases and J gave up 2 bases; unmatched junction bases: 5. The primer mix had 60 Vbeta and 13 Jbeta primers. Profiled with immunoSEQ multiplex PCR; TCRdb holds only in-frame clones, not every one. The sample has roughly 150,000 clones, nearly 80% seen once. Sequencing was done on a sample of PBMCs. The rearrangement uses TRBV7-3 and TRBJ2-3; TRBD1 agrees at 10 bases. The clonotype was recovered from a woman in her thirties or forties in good health and CMV-seronegative. The CDR3 region has the DNA TGTGCCAGCAGTCCTGGGACAGGGGCCACAGATACGCAGTATTTT. Translation: CASSPGTGATDTQYF.